This passage covers 9 T cell receptor beta chains from one sample sequenced in a study of T-cell memory formation after mild COVID-19. MiXCR, applied by TCRdb to the 5' RACE reads, yields one record per CDR3 protein. In the table there are about 190,000 distinct CDR3 sequences, approximately 16% of which are singletons. The source material was PBMCs or a T cell subset sorted from them (not recorded which). These receptors were taken from an adult woman who had mild COVID-19 (a few samples of this study predate the infection). Cell type and time point are not known.

There are a few counts of this clonotype. The V call is TRBV6-5, the J call TRBJ1-1, with D maybe TRBD1 (6 bases). The CDR3 loop spans 17 amino acids. Germline assignment: CDR1 MNHEY and CDR2 SVGAGI. The V end was cut by 2 bases, the J end by 0 bases, with 16 bases between. CDR3 loop: CASSYTLGGALNTEAFF. The CDR3 coding sequence is TGTGCCAGCAGTTACACCCTGGGGGGGGCCCTGAACACTGAAGCTTTCTTT.

This chain uses TRBV5-4 with TRBJ1-2; TRBD1 matches at 7 bases. The CDR3 spans 15 residues. In germline, CDR1 is SGHNT, CDR2 YYREEE (reference sequence). The J segment lost 4 bases and the V segment lost 0 bases, leaving 6 bases of the junction unmatched. For the CDR3, the DNA is TGTGCCAGCAGCTTGGAGGGCAGGGGGAGCTATGGCTACACCTTC. Its translation is CASSLEGRGSYGYTF.

As concerns this clonotype: One end of the junction is discordant with germline, which a read error may explain. V is TRBV5-1 and J is TRBJ1-3; 7 bases line up with TRBD1. This CDR3 spans 14 amino acids. Germline loops: CDR1 SGHRS, CDR2 YFSETQ. As DNA, the CDR3 is TGCGCCAGCAGGGGGATTCAGACAGGGCCGATGCTCGATTTT. Its protein is CASRGIQTGPMLDF.

About this clonotype: A clone one base away is much larger, so this may be a read error. Given the absence of the conserved phenylalanine or tryptophan at the CDR3 end, a read error is likely. The chain uses TRBV19 and TRBJ2-7, with 7 bases lining up with TRBD2. Germline CDR1 LNHDA, CDR2 SQIVND (reference sequence). Trimming removed 11 bases from V and 2 bases from J; junction bases left unmatched: 9. The CDR3 has 13 amino acids. The CDR3 DNA reads as TGTGCCTCAGCCTCGGGGGGAACCTACGAGCAGTACTCC. Translated: CASASGGTYEQYS.

The DNA for the CDR3 is TGTGCCAGCAGCTTGGTCCAGGGCGGCGAGCAGTACTTC. This translates into CASSLVQGGEQYF. V and J are TRBV5-6 and TRBJ2-7, with D perhaps TRBD1 (5 bases). CDR1 and CDR2 from the germline V gene are SGHDT and YYEEEE. V was shortened by 0 bases and J by 6 bases, with 10 bases between the two germline ends. This CDR3 has 13 residues.

In this sample, this clonotype turned up a few times. This rearrangement joins TRBV11-1 to TRBJ1-1, with D possibly TRBD1 on 6 matching bases. Trimming took 5 bases from V and 2 from J, leaving 12 bases between them. The CDR3 length is 14 residues. Per germline, CDR1 SGHAT and CDR2 FQDESV (reference sequence). As DNA, the CDR3 is TGTGCCAGCAGCCTGACGGACAGAAACACTGAAGCTTTCTTT. Translated, it gives CASSLTDRNTEAFF.

The chain employs TRBV7-2 and TRBJ1-6, with 8 bases aligning to TRBD1. Germline loops: CDR1 SGHTA, CDR2 FQGNSA. CDR3 length equals 17 residues. Trimming removed 5 bases from V and 5 bases from J; junction bases left unmatched: 11. The CDR3 nucleotides read TGTGCCAGCAGCCTCCGTCTCCGGACAGGGAATAATTCACCCCTCCACTTT. This translates into CASSLRLRTGNNSPLHF.

V gene TRBV6-2 or TRBV6-3 combines with J gene TRBJ2-7; TRBD1 might be the D (5 bases). Germline values: CDR1 MNHEY, CDR2 SVGEGT. The CDR3 sequence is 13 residues long. The V end lost 7 bases, the J end lost 5 bases, and 15 bases lay between the germline ends. The CDR3 DNA reads TGTGCCAGCAATCTATCAGGGAAGCACGAGCAGTACTTC. Encoded protein: CASNLSGKHEQYF.

The CDR3 reads CASSIGYSYEQYF. The CDR3 region has the DNA TGTGCCAGCAGTATAGGTTATTCCTACGAGCAGTACTTC. The chain links TRBV11-2 to TRBJ2-7; D not certain. This CDR3 spans 13 amino acids. Looked up from germline, CDR1 is SGHAT and CDR2 is FQNNGV. V lost 6 bases to trimming and J lost 1 base, with 10 bases between them.